Shown below are 24 T cell receptor beta chains from a single sample sequenced in a study of CD8+ T cells in alopecia areata. Isolated RNA was reverse transcribed into cDNA used as the sequencing template. Measured with immunoSEQ multiplex PCR; TCRdb has only the in-frame clones, and not every one. The sample includes roughly 190,000 clones, 50% to 60% of them seen just once. Described treatment: oral pan-JAK inhibitor, 5-10 mg twice daily. The starting material was CD4+ T cells sorted from blood, obtained at week 4, from a patient treated with tofacitinib. The receptors originated from a human donor with alopecia areata.

The CDR3 sequence is CASSYETGYEQYF. As DNA, the CDR3 is TGTGCCAGCAGCTACGAGACAGGCTACGAGCAGTACTTC. V usage is TRBV7-2 and J usage is TRBJ2-7; D is perhaps TRBD1 (6 bases). Per germline, CDR1 SGHTA and CDR2 FQGNSA. There are 13 residues in the CDR3. Trimming removed 4 bases at V and 3 bases at J, with 10 bases between.

The rearrangement uses TRBV30 and TRBJ2-1; D is unresolved. Germline assignment: CDR1 GTSNPN and CDR2 SVGIG (reference sequence). The CDR3 runs 13 residues. Trimming removed 4 bases from V and 9 bases from J, with 16 bases in between. The chain's CDR3 is CAWIDDLGGEQFF. The CDR3 bases are TGTGCCTGGATAGATGACCTGGGTGGTGAGCAGTTCTTC.

V is TRBV29-1 and J is TRBJ2-1; D gene ambiguous. Germline loops: CDR1 SQVTM, CDR2 ANQGSEA. This CDR3 comprises 10 residues. Trimming pared 4 bases from V and 7 bases from J, leaving 5 bases between. The CDR3 is CSVVGNEQFF. DNA of the CDR3: TGCAGCGTTGTCGGGAATGAGCAGTTCTTC.

V and J are TRBV19 and TRBJ2-1; 13 bases fit TRBD2. The germline V gene encodes CDR1 LNHDA and CDR2 SQIVND (reference sequence). The CDR3 contains 15 residues. J gave up 8 bases and V 7 bases, and 8 bases lay outside the gene matches. In DNA, the CDR3 is TGTGCCAGTACCCCAGGACTAGCGGGAGCCGATGAGCAGTTCTTC. Translated: CASTPGLAGADEQFF.

This clone was picked up a small number of times. This chain links TRBV7-2 with TRBJ1-5, with D unclear. CDR1 and CDR2 from the germline V gene are SGHTA and FQGNSA. This CDR3 spans 14 amino acids. Trimming took 4 bases from V and 6 from J, leaving 13 bases between them. DNA of the CDR3: TGTGCCAGCAGCTCCCAATCAGGTTTTCAGCCCCAGCATTTT. It translates to CASSSQSGFQPQHF.

This chain connects TRBV25-1 to TRBJ1-1; D unresolved. This CDR3 region has 11 residues. Per germline, CDR1 MGHDK and CDR2 SYGVNS. Between the trimmed V and J ends, which lost 6 bases and 5 bases, there was a span of 7 bases. DNA for the CDR3: TGTGCCAGCAGGAGGCGGACTGAAGCTTTCTTT. Its translation is CASRRRTEAFF. Full variable domain (remainder filled in from reference TRBV25-1 and TRBJ1-1): EADIYQTPRYLVIGTGKKITLECSQTMGHDKMYWYQQDPGMELHLIHYSYGVNSTEKGDLSSESTVSRIRTEHFPLTLESARPSHTSQYLCASRRRTEAFFGQGTRLTVV.

This clone has only one observation. The chain has TRBV7-3 and TRBJ2-2; 7 bases are a match to TRBD1. Germline V gene lookup returns CDR1 SGHTA and CDR2 FQGTGA. The CDR3 loop spans 14 amino acids. J gave up 9 bases and V 6 bases, and 10 bases lay outside the gene matches. For the CDR3, the DNA is TGTGCCAGCAGTCCGGGACAGCAGTGGAGGGAGCTGTTTTTT. Translated: CASSPGQQWRELFF.

This clone was observed a few times. Germline and junction disagree at one end, which may indicate a read error. V gene TRBV4-3 combines with J gene TRBJ2-7; 8 bases agree with TRBD2. The CDR3 length is 15 residues. CDR1 is LGHNA and CDR2 is YSLEER in the germline V gene. The CDR3: CASSHQQGGSGIVTF. In DNA form, the CDR3 reads TGCGCCAGCAGCCACCAACAGGGAGGTAGCGGGATCGTTACCTTC.

The sample holds a few counts of this clone. V usage is TRBV7-2 and J usage is TRBJ2-3, with no clear D. Germline V gene sequence: CDR1 SGHTA, CDR2 FQGNSA. CDR3 size: 14 residues. Trimming stripped 1 base from V and 3 bases from J, with 8 bases between. CDR3 nucleotide sequence: TGTGCCAGCAGCTTAGGAGCAGCTACAGATACGCAGTATTTT. Residues: CASSLGAATDTQYF.

The chain couples TRBV10-3 to TRBJ2-7, with 9 nucleotides matching TRBD1. The V gene's germline CDR1 is ENHRY and CDR2 SYGVKD. V trimming: 3 bases; J trimming: 2 bases; junction bases outside the gene matches: 5. The CDR3 runs to 15 residues. CDR3 sequence (DNA): TGTGCCATCAGTGACTTGGGACAGGGTACCTACGAGCAGTACTTC. Its protein is CAISDLGQGTYEQYF.

J is TRBJ2-7 and V is TRBV6-5, with D perhaps TRBD1 (6 bases). The CDR3 contains 14 residues. With 6 bases removed from V and 4 bases from J, the gap between germline ends came to 16 bases. The V gene's germline CDR1 is MNHEY and CDR2 SVGAGI. CDR3 bases: TGTGCCAGCAGGGGGGCCGGGACATCTTACGAGCAGTACTTC. This gives the protein CASRGAGTSYEQYF.

The chain recombines TRBV7-9 with TRBJ2-3; D not resolved. Trimming cost V 1 base and J 1 base, with 3 bases left between them. Germline lookup yields CDR1 SEHNR and CDR2 FQNEAQ (reference sequence). This CDR3 comprises 13 residues. The CDR3 nucleotides read TGTGCCAGCAGCTTAGGAGGCACAGATACGCAGTATTTT. This translates into CASSLGGTDTQYF. Filled out from reference TRBV7-9 and TRBJ2-3, the complete variable domain reads DTGVSQNPRHKITKRGQNVTFRCDPISEHNRLYWYRQTLGQGPEFLTYFQNEAQLEKSRLLSDRFSAERPKGSFSTLEIQRTEQGDSAMYLCASSLGGTDTQYFGPGTRLTVL.

The chain is built from TRBV5-1 and TRBJ2-7, with D uncertain. Trimming pared 0 bases from V and 3 bases from J, leaving 4 bases between. Germline V CDR1 and CDR2: SGHRS, YFSETQ. This CDR3 has 12 amino acids. CDR3: CASSLDFYEQYF. The DNA for the CDR3 is TGCGCCAGCAGCTTGGATTTCTACGAGCAGTACTTC. The variable domain in full, with the rest retrieved from reference TRBV5-1 and TRBJ2-7, is KAGVTQTPRYLIKTRGQQVTLSCSPISGHRSVSWYQQTPGQGLQFLFEYFSETQRNKGNFPGRFSGRQFSNSRSEMNVSTLELGDSALYLCASSLDFYEQYFGPGTRLTVT.

V and J are TRBV5-1 and TRBJ2-6; 12 bases fit TRBD1. This CDR3 contains 19 residues. Per germline, CDR1 SGHRS and CDR2 YFSETQ. Trimming cost V 0 bases and J 4 bases; bases outside gene matches: 8. CDR3 residues: CASSLVGQGADSGANVLTF. In nucleotides, the CDR3 is TGCGCCAGCAGCTTGGTGGGACAGGGGGCCGATTCGGGGGCCAACGTCCTGACTTTC.

The V gene is TRBV29-1, the J gene TRBJ2-5; D might be TRBD2 (5 bases). V shed 7 bases and J shed 2 bases, with 23 bases lying between them. The CDR3 is made up of 16 amino acids. The germline V gene encodes CDR1 SQVTM and CDR2 ANQGSEA. This CDR3 reads CSAGTFFGIGQETQYF. The CDR3 coding sequence is TGCAGCGCCGGAACCTTTTTCGGGATAGGACAAGAGACCCAGTACTTC.

This clone was detected only a few times. The J gene is TRBJ1-4, the V gene TRBV7-9; D is unresolved. V lost 5 bases to trimming and J lost 5 bases, with 12 bases between them. This CDR3 has 14 amino acids. In germline, CDR1 is SEHNR, CDR2 FQNEAQ (reference sequence). The CDR3 DNA sequence: TGTGCCAGCAGCAAGAGGGAGTTGAATGAAAAACTGTTTTTT. Its translation is CASSKRELNEKLFF.

The chain recombines TRBV30 with TRBJ2-7; D gene uncertain. CDR1 is GTSNPN, CDR2 SVGIG, per germline (reference sequence). V shed 0 bases and J shed 1 base, with 7 bases lying between them. This CDR3 is 13 amino acids long. The CDR3 spells CAWSVLRSYEQYF. The CDR3 DNA reads as TGTGCCTGGAGTGTCCTACGGTCCTACGAGCAGTACTTC.

The rearrangement uses TRBV2 and TRBJ2-3, with D tentatively TRBD2 (6 bases). Germline loops: CDR1 SNHLY, CDR2 FYNNEI. This CDR3 spans 13 amino acids. Deletions cut 4 bases from V and 2 bases from J, with 7 bases between. CDR3 sequence (DNA): TGTGCCAGCAGTGGGGACTTCACAGATACGCAGTATTTT. It yields the protein CASSGDFTDTQYF.

Only one count was recorded for this clone. The chain employs TRBV30 and TRBJ1-2; 10 nucleotides agree with TRBD1. V gave up 2 bases and J gave up 8 bases; unmatched junction bases: 11. Germline V gene data show CDR1 as GTSNPN and CDR2 as SVGIG (reference sequence). The CDR3 contains 15 residues. The CDR3 bases are TGTGCCTGGAGTCAAAGCCCCGGACAGGGGGGGGGCTACACCTTC. Translated, it gives CAWSQSPGQGGGYTF.

The chain uses TRBV28 and TRBJ2-5; 10 positions match TRBD2. This CDR3 is 17 amino acids long. J gave up 3 bases and V 4 bases, and 11 bases lay outside the gene matches. Germline values: CDR1 MDHEN, CDR2 SYDVKM. CDR3 region: CASSYYQSGTSEETQYF. DNA for the CDR3: TGTGCCAGCAGTTACTATCAATCCGGGACTAGCGAAGAGACCCAGTACTTC.

V gene TRBV6-1 combines with J gene TRBJ1-1; D may be TRBD1 (6 bases). The CDR3 contains 13 residues. Germline-derived CDR1 and CDR2 are MNHNS and SASEGT. V lost 6 bases and J 1 base, leaving 9 bases between the germline ends. The CDR3 loop reads CASRGTTNTEAFF. DNA of the CDR3: TGTGCCAGCAGGGGGACAACGAACACTGAAGCTTTCTTT.

The chain links TRBV29-1 to TRBJ2-4, with D possibly being TRBD1 (7 bases). The CDR3 runs to 14 residues. The V and J ends lost 2 bases and 5 bases respectively, with 13 bases between them. CDR1 and CDR2 (germline): SQVTM, ANQGSEA. CDR3 in amino acids: CSVELVRGENIQYF. The CDR3 coding sequence is TGCAGCGTTGAATTGGTCAGGGGGGAAAACATTCAGTACTTC.

This clone was seen more than once but under ten times. The genes are TRBV25-1 and TRBJ2-7, with a possible D match to TRBD1 (6 bases). The CDR3 runs to 12 residues. Trimming removed 9 bases from V and 12 bases from J, with 21 bases in between. CDR1 and CDR2 from the germline V gene are MGHDK and SYGVNS. The CDR3 protein is CARYDRLSLRYF. The DNA for the CDR3 is TGTGCCAGGTACGACAGGTTGTCTCTTCGGTACTTC.

The V call is TRBV12-2, the J call TRBJ2-7; the table's D call TRBD1 went unverified against the DNA. TRBV12-2 is designated a pseudogene. The CDR3 runs 15 residues. CDR3 residues: CASRLVGTGYYEQYF. DNA of the CDR3: TGTGCAAGTCGCTTAGTTGGGACAGGGTATTACGAGCAGTACTTC.